The clone carrying this TCR beta chain was counted a single time. The data were obtained in a study of cytomegalovirus exposure and HLA in healthy donors. Germline V gives CDR1 SGHNT, CDR2 YYREEE (reference sequence). The J segment lost 2 bases and the V segment lost 4 bases, leaving 4 bases of the junction unmatched. The CDR3 is 15 residues long. Generated by immunoSEQ multiplex PCR, the TCRdb table keeps only in-frame clones and is missing some. The repertoire holds 260,000 or so clones, 70% to 90% seen once, with approximately 0.9% in the top ten. Sequencing was done on a sample of PBMCs. The receptor was derived from a woman in her late teens or twenties in good health and CMV-seronegative. The chain employs TRBV5-4 and TRBJ2-7; TRBD2 matches 12 bases. In DNA form, the CDR3 reads TGTGCCAGCAGCCCGACTAGCGGGAGAACCTACGAGCAGTACTTC. Translation: CASSPTSGRTYEQYF. Combining the CDR3 with reference TRBV5-4 and TRBJ2-7 gives the whole variable domain ETGVTQSPTHLIKTRGQQVTLRCSSQSGHNTVSWYQQALGQGPQFIFQYYREEENGRGNFPPRFSGLQFPNYSSELNVNALELDDSALYLCASSPTSGRTYEQYFGPGTRLTVT.